The 15 T cell receptor beta chains in this list originate from one sample, sequenced in a study of breast tumors, draining lymph nodes, adjacent tissues. Axillary draining lymph nodes of breast cancer patients supplied the node samples. TCRdb re-called the multiplex PCR reads with MiXCR, one entry per CDR3 protein. Found here are 85,000 to 130,000 distinct CDR3 sequences, 30% of them singletons; the top ten hold under 6.5%. Sequenced input: axillary lymph node tissue. The source is a female donor with breast cancer. Some clones in this sample may be carry-over from other donors' samples.

This clonotype has a count of ten or more. CDR3 sequence (DNA): TGTGCCAGCAGTTTCGGGCGGGTCTCCTACGAGCAGTACTTC. The encoded protein is CASSFGRVSYEQYF. The chain is built from TRBV12-3 or TRBV12-4 and TRBJ2-7; possible D gene TRBD2, 5 bases. CDR3 length: 14 residues. Trimming stripped 3 bases from V and 0 bases from J, with 9 bases between.

This clonotype came up a few times. The J gene is TRBJ2-2, the V gene TRBV20-1; the match to TRBD2 covers 11 bases. CDR3 length: 12 amino acids. J was trimmed by 14 bases and V by 8 bases; bases with no gene match: 10. The germline V gene encodes CDR1 DFQATT and CDR2 SNEGSKA (reference sequence). CDR3 sequence (DNA): TGCAGTACTTCGACGACTAGCGGGACACTGTTTTTT. Translated: CSTSTTSGTLFF.

The chain links TRBV29-1 to TRBJ2-5, with 8 bases fitting TRBD2. The CDR3 consists of 15 residues. From germline, CDR1 is SQVTM and CDR2 ANQGSEA. V lost 0 bases, J lost 4 bases, and 7 bases stayed unmatched. The DNA for the CDR3 is TGCAGCGTTGAAGATTCAGGGCTAGCGGGAGAGACCCAGTACTTC. Its protein is CSVEDSGLAGETQYF.

This clonotype was recorded many times. V is TRBV12-3 or TRBV12-4 and J is TRBJ2-3; perhaps TRBD2 as D (6 bases). V was clipped by 6 bases and J by 5 bases, with 15 bases between them. This CDR3 contains 14 residues. This chain's CDR3 is CASSRDSAIDTQYF. The DNA for the CDR3 is TGTGCCAGCAGCCGGGACTCAGCAATAGATACGCAGTATTTT.

This clonotype was recorded at least ten times. A much larger clone differs from this one at a single base, so this may be a read error. The chain joins TRBV7-2 to TRBJ2-5, with D perhaps matching TRBD1 (5 bases). Germline CDR1 SGHTA, CDR2 FQGNSA. The CDR3 totals 15 residues. The CDR3 bases are TGTGCCAGCAGCTTATTTGGTAGCTGGGGCGAGACCCAGCACTTC. Translating it yields CASSLFGSWGETQHF.

This clonotype was counted once. This rearrangement joins TRBV20-1 to TRBJ2-7; 10 bases match TRBD1. This CDR3 is built from 16 residues. V was clipped by 0 bases and J by 4 bases; unmatched bases: 9. Germline assignment: CDR1 DFQATT and CDR2 SNEGSKA (reference sequence). CDR3 region: CSARDPTGTGEYEQYF. The CDR3 region has the DNA TGCAGTGCTAGAGACCCCACCGGGACAGGGGAATACGAGCAGTACTTC.

The rearrangement links TRBV6-2 or TRBV6-3 to TRBJ1-5, with D possibly being TRBD1 (6 bases). Per the germline V gene, CDR1 is MNHEY and CDR2 is SVGEGT. The CDR3 is made up of 18 amino acids. The V gene lost 6 bases and the J gene lost 2 bases, with 23 bases spanning the gap. In DNA form, the CDR3 reads TGTGCCAGCAGACCCGGGACACAACAAAGGAGAGGCAATCAGCCCCAGCATTTT. Its protein product is CASRPGTQQRRGNQPQHF.

The chain is built from TRBV24-1 and TRBJ2-7; 7 bases map to TRBD1. The CDR3 consists of 11 residues. The germline V gene has CDR1 KGHDR and CDR2 SFDVKD. As DNA, the CDR3 is TGTGCACCGGGACAGAGCTACGAGCAGTACTTC. Protein product: CAPGQSYEQYF.

The chain uses TRBV5-4 and TRBJ1-1; TRBD1 matches at 7 bases. From germline, CDR1 is SGHNT and CDR2 YYREEE (reference sequence). The CDR3 consists of 22 residues. Trimming cost V 4 bases and J 1 base; bases outside gene matches: 28. In nucleotides, the CDR3 is TGTGCCAGCAGCCTCCTCAGACAGGGAGGGCCCCTTCCGAGTTCGACGAACACTGAAGCTTTCTTT. It translates to CASSLLRQGGPLPSSTNTEAFF.

Many counts were recorded for this clonotype. CDR3 in amino acids: CASSVLAKNIQYF. The CDR3 bases are TGTGCCAGCAGTGTACTAGCCAAAAACATTCAGTACTTC. The chain joins TRBV6-1 to TRBJ2-4; D is ambiguous. V was pared by 4 bases and J by 0 bases, with 4 bases between. The V gene's germline CDR1 is MNHNS and CDR2 SASEGT. This CDR3 contains 13 residues.

This clonotype was recorded at least ten times. A read error may be the cause here, since a much bigger clone is one base away. The genes are TRBV14 and TRBJ1-6; 7 nucleotides agree with TRBD1. Germline values: CDR1 SGHDN, CDR2 FVKESK. This CDR3 has 15 amino acids. CDR3 sequence: CASTQGERDNSPPHF. The CDR3 DNA reads TGTGCCAGCACCCAGGGGGAGAGGGATAATTCACCCCCCCACTTT.

This clonotype has at least ten counts. The rearrangement links TRBV20-1 to TRBJ1-2; D unclear. CDR1 is DFQATT and CDR2 is SNEGSKA in the germline V gene (reference sequence). V was cut by 6 bases and J by 0 bases, with 8 bases left in between. This CDR3 has 12 residues. This CDR3 reads CSASLTNYGYTF. The CDR3 region has the DNA TGCAGTGCAAGCCTTACTAACTATGGCTACACCTTC.

This clonotype was observed many times. The chain combines TRBV3-1 with TRBJ2-7; the D gene is possibly TRBD2 (6 bases). With 4 bases removed from V and 0 bases from J, the gap between germline ends came to 10 bases. From germline, CDR1 is LGHDT and CDR2 YNNKEL (reference sequence). The length of the CDR3 is 14 residues. CDR3 residues: CASSPLANSYEQYF. CDR3 DNA sequence: TGTGCCAGCAGCCCGCTAGCGAACTCCTACGAGCAGTACTTC.

In this sample, this clonotype turned up many times. The chain links TRBV12-3 or TRBV12-4 to TRBJ2-1; D possibly uses TRBD1 or TRBD2 (5 bases each). The V end lost 5 bases, the J end lost 10 bases, and 12 bases lay between the germline ends. The CDR3 extends over 12 amino acids. This CDR3 reads CASSPQWGEQFF. The DNA for the CDR3 is TGTGCCAGCAGTCCACAATGGGGGGAGCAGTTCTTC.

With regard to this clonotype: A read error is likely, as this CDR3 ends without the conserved phenylalanine or tryptophan. The chain combines TRBV7-2 with TRBJ2-3; D is possibly TRBD1 or TRBD2 (6 bases each). The V and J ends lost 3 bases and 6 bases respectively, with 16 bases between them. Per the germline V gene, CDR1 is SGHTA and CDR2 is FQGNSA. This CDR3 comprises 15 residues. DNA of the CDR3: TGTGCCAGCAGCTTGATGGAGGGGGTCACGGATACGCAGTATCTT. The encoded protein is CASSLMEGVTDTQYL.